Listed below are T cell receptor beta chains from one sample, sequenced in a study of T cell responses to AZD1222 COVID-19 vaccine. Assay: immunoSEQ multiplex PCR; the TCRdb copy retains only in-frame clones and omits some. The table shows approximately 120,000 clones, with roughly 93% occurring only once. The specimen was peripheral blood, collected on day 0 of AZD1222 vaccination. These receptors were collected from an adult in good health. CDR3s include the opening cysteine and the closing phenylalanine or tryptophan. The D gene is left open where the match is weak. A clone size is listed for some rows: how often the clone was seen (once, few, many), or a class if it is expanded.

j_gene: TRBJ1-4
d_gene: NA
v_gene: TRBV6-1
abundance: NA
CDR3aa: CASSEVGGLPNEKLFF
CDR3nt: TGTGCCAGCAGTGAAGTCGGGGGTCTCCCTAATGAAAAACTGTTTTTT

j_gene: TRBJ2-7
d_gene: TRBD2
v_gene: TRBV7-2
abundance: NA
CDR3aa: CASSLAGTSSYEQYF
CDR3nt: TGTGCCAGCAGCTTGGCCGGGACTAGCAGTTACGAGCAGTACTTC

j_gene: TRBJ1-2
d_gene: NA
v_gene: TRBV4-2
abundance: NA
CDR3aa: CASSQDLIERGYGYTF
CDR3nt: TGTGCCAGCAGCCAAGATCTTATAGAACGAGGCTATGGCTACACCTTC

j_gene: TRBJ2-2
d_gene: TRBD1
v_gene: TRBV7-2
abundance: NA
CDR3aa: CASSRDRVTGELFF
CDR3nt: TGTGCCAGCAGTCGGGACAGGGTGACCGGGGAGCTGTTTTTT

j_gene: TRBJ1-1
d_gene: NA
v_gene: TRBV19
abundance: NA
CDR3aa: CASSTTENTEAFF
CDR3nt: TGTGCCAGTAGTACGACAGAGAACACTGAAGCTTTCTTT

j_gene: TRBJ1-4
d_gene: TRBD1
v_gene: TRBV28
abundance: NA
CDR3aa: CATKGAGPKKLFF
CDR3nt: TGTGCTACCAAGGGGGCAGGGCCTAAAAAACTGTTTTTT

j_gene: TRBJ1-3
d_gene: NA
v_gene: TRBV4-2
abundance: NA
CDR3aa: CASSHTKGGGNTIYF
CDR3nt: TGTGCCAGCAGCCACACGAAAGGTGGAGGAAACACCATATATTTT

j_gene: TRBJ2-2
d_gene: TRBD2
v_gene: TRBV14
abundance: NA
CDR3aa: CASSPRLAGNTGELFF
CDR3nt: TGTGCCAGCAGCCCCCGACTAGCGGGGAACACCGGGGAGCTGTTTTTT

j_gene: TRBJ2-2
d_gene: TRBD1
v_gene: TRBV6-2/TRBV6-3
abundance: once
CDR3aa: CASSPIGQGNGELFF
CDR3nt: TGTGCCAGCAGTCCCATTGGACAGGGGAACGGGGAGCTGTTTTTT

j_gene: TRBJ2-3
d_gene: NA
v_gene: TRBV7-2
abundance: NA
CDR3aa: CASSLEQGNTQYF
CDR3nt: TGTGCCAGCAGCCTCGAACAGGGAAATACGCAGTATTTT

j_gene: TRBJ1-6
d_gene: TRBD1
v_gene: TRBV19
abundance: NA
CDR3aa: CASSIGTVNSPLHF
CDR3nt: TGTGCCAGTAGTATTGGGACAGTTAATTCACCCCTCCACTTT

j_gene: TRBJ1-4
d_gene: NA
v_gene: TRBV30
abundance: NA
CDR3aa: CAWSRGQINEKLFF
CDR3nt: TGTGCCTGGAGTCGGGGACAAATTAATGAAAAACTGTTTTTT

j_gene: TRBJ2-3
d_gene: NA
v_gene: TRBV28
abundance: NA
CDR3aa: CANVWRGTDTQYF
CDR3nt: TGTGCCAACGTTTGGAGGGGGACAGATACGCAGTATTTT

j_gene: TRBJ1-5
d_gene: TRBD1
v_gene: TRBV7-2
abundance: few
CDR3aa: CASSTRWTGDQPQHF
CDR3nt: TGTGCCAGCAGCACCAGATGGACAGGAGATCAGCCCCAGCATTTT

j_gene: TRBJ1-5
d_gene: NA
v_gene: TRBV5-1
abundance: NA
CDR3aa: CASSLDISNQPQHF
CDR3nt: TGCGCCAGCAGCTTGGACATTAGCAATCAGCCCCAGCATTTT